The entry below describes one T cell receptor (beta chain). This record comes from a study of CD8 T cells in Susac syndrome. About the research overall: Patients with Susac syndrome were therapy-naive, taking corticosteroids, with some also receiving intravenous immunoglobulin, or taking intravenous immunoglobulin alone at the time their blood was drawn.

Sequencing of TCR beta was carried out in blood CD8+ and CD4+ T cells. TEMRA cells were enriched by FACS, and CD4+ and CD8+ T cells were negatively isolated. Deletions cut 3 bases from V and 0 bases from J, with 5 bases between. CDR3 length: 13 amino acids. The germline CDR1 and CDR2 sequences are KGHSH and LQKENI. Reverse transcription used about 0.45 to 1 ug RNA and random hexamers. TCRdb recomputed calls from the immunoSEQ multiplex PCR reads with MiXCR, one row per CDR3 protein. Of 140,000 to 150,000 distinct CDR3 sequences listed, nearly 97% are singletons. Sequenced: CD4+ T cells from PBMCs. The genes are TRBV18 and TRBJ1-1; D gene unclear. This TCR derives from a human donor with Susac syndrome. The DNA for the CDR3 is TGTGCCAGCTCACCGGAGATGAACACTGAAGCTTTCTTT. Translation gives CASSPEMNTEAFF.